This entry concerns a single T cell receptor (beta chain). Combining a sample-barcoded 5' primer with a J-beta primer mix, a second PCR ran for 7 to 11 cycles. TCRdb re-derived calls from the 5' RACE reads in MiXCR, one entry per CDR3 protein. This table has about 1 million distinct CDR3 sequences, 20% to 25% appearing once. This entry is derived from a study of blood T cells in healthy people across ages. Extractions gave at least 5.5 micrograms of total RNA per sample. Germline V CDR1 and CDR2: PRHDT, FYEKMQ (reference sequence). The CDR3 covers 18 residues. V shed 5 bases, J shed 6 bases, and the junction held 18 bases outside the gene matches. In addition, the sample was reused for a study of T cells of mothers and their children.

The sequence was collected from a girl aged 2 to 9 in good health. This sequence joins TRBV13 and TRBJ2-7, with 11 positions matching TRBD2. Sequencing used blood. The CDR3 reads CASSTESRLAGGVGEQYF. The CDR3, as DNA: TGTGCCAGCAGCACAGAGAGTCGTCTAGCGGGAGGAGTAGGCGAGCAGTACTTC.